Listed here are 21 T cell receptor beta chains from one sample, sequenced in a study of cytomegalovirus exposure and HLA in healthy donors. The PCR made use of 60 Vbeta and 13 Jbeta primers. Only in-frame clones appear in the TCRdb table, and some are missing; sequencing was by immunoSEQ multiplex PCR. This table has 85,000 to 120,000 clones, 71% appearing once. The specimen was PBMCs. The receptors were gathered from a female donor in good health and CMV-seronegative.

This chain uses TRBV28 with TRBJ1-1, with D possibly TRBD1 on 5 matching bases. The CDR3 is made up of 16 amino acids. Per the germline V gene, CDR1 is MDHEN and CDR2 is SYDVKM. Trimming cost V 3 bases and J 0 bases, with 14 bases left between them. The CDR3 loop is CASSFPTPGLNTEAFF. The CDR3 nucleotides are TGTGCCAGCAGTTTCCCCACCCCAGGGCTGAACACTGAAGCTTTCTTT.

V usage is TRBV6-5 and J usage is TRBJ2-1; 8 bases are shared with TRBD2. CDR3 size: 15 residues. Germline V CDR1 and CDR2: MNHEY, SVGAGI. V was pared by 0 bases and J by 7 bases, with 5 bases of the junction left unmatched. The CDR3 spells CASSYSSGTYNEQFF. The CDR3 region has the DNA TGTGCCAGCAGTTACTCTAGCGGGACGTATAATGAGCAGTTCTTC.

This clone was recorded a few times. The CDR3 DNA reads TGTGCCAGCAGCTTAGGACAGGGGGCCAATCAGCCCCAGCATTTT. It yields the protein CASSLGQGANQPQHF. This rearrangement joins TRBV11-2 to TRBJ1-5; TRBD1 matches at 10 bases. The CDR3 covers 15 residues. Germline CDR1 and CDR2: SGHAT and FQNNGV. The V gene end was trimmed by 1 base and the J gene end by 3 bases; junction bases not matched to a gene: 0.

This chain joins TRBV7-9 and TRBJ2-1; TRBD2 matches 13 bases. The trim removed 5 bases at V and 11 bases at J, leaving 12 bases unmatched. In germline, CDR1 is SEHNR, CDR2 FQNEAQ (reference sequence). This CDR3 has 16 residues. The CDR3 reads CASSPRTSGSRSKQFF. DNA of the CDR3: TGTGCCAGCAGCCCCCGGACTAGCGGGAGTAGAAGTAAGCAGTTCTTC. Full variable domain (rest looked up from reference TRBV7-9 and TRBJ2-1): DTGVSQNPRHKITKRGQNVTFRCDPISEHNRLYWYRQTLGQGPEFLTYFQNEAQLEKSRLLSDRFSAERPKGSFSTLEIQRTEQGDSAMYLCASSPRTSGSRSKQFFGPGTRLTVL.

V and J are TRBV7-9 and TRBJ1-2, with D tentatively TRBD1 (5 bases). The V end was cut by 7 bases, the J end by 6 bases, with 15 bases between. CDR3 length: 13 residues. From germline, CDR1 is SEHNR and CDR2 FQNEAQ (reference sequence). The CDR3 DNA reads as TGTGCCAGCACCGTAGGACATGTTGATGGCTACACCTTC. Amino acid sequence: CASTVGHVDGYTF.

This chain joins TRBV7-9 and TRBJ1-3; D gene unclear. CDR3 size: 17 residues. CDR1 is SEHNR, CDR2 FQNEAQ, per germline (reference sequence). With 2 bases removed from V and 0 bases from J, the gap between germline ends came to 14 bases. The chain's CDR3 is CASSLSTMTGSGNTIYF. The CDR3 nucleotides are TGTGCCAGCAGCTTAAGTACTATGACCGGCTCTGGAAACACCATATATTTT.

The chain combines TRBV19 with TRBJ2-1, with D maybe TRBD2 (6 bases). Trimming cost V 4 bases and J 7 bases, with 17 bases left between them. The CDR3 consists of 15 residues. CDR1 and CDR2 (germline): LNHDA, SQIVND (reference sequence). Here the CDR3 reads CASSNWAGSGNEQFF. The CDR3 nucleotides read TGTGCCAGTAGTAATTGGGCGGGATCAGGGAATGAGCAGTTCTTC.

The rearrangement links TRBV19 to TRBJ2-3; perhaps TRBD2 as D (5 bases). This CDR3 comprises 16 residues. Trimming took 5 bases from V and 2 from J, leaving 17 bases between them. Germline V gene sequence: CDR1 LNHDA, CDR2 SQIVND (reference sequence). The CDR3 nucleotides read TGTGCCAGTAGTCCCCTCGGTCTAGCAAACACAGATACGCAGTATTTT. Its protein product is CASSPLGLANTDTQYF.

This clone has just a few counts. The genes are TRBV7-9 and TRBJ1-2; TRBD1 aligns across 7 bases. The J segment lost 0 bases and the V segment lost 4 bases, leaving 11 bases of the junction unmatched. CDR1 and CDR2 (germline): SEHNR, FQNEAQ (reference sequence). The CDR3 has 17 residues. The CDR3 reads CASSSSGGGPTNYGYTF. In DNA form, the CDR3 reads TGTGCCAGCAGCTCGAGCGGAGGGGGCCCAACTAACTATGGCTACACCTTC.

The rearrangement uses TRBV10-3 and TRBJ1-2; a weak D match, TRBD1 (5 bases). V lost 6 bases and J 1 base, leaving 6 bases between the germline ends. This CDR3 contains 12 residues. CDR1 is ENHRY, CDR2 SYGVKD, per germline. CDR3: CAISDSNYGYTF. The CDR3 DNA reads TGTGCCATCAGCGACAGTAACTATGGCTACACCTTC.

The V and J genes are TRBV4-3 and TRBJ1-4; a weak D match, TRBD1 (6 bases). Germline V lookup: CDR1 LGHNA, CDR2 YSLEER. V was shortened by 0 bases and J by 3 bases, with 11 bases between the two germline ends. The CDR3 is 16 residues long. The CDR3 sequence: CASSQEQGTANEKLFF. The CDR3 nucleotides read TGCGCCAGCAGCCAAGAACAGGGCACAGCTAATGAAAAACTGTTTTTT.

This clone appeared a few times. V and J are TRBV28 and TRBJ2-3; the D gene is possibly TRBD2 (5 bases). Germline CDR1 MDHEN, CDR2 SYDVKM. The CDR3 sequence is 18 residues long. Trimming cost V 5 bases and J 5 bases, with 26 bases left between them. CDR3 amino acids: CASSPRAPGVLRIDTQYF. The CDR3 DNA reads TGTGCCAGCAGTCCTAGGGCCCCCGGGGTCCTTCGGATAGATACGCAGTATTTT.

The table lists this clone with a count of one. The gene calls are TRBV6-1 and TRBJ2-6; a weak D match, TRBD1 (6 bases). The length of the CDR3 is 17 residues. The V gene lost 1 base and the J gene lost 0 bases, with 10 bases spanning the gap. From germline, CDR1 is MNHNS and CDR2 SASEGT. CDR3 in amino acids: CASSEGTARSGANVLTF. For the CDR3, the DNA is TGTGCCAGCAGTGAAGGGACAGCCCGCTCTGGGGCCAACGTCCTGACTTTC.

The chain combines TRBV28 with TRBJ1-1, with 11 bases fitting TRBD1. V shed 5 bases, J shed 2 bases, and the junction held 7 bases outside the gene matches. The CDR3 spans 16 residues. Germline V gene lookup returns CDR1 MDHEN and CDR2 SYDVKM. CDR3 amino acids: CASSPGQGAYNTEAFF. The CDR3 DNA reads TGTGCCAGCAGTCCCGGACAGGGGGCCTATAACACTGAAGCTTTCTTT.

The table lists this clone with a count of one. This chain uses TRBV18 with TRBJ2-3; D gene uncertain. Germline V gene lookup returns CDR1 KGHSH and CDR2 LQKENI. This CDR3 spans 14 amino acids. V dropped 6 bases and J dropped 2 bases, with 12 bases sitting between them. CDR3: CASSALADTDTQYF. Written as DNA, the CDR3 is TGTGCCAGCTCTGCATTGGCCGACACAGATACGCAGTATTTT.

CDR3 DNA sequence: TGTGCCAGCAGTGAGTCCCATACAGGTTTTACCTATGGCTACACCTTC. Its translation: CASSESHTGFTYGYTF. The chain is built from TRBV2 and TRBJ1-2; TRBD1 might be the D (5 bases). V lost 3 bases to trimming and J lost 4 bases, with 18 bases between them. Germline V CDR1 and CDR2: SNHLY, FYNNEI. The length of the CDR3 is 16 residues.

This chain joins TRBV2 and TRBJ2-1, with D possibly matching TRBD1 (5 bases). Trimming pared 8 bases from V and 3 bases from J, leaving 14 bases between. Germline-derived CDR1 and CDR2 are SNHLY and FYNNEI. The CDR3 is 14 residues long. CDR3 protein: CASQETVNYNEQFF. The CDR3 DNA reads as TGTGCCAGCCAAGAGACAGTAAACTACAATGAGCAGTTCTTC. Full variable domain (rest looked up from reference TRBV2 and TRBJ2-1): EPEVTQTPSHQVTQMGQEVILRCVPISNHLYFYWYRQILGQKVEFLVSFYNNEISEKSEIFDDQFSVERPDGSNFTLKIRSTKLEDSAMYFCASQETVNYNEQFFGPGTRLTVL.

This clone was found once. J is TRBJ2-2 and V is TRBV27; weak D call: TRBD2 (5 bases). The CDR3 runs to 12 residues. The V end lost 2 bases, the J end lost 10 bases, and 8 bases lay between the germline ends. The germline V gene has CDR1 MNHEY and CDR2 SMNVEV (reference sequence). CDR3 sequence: CASSLRGLELFF. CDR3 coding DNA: TGTGCCAGCAGTTTAAGAGGGTTGGAGCTGTTTTTT.

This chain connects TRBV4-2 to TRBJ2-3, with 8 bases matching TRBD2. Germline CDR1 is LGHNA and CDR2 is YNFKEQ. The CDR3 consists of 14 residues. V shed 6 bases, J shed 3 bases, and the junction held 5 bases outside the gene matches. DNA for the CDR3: TGTGCCAGCAGATTTAGCGGGGAAACAGATACGCAGTATTTT. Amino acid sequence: CASRFSGETDTQYF.

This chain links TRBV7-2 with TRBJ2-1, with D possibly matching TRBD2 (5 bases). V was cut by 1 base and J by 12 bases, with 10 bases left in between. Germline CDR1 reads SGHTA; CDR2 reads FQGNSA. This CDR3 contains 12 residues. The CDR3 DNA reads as TGTGCCAGCAGCTTAGACGGGGTGGGGCAGTTCTTC. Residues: CASSLDGVGQFF.

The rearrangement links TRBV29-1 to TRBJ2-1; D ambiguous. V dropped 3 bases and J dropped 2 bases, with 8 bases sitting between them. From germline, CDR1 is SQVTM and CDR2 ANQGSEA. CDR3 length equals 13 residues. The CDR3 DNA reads TGCAGCGTTGAGCGGTCCCCCTACAATGAGCAGTTCTTC. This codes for CSVERSPYNEQFF.